This TCR beta chain was sequenced for a study of regulatory T cells in long-lasting Graves disease. Study-wide findings and caveats: Reduced TCR diversity was observed in persistent Graves' patients versus newly diagnosed patients. When disease was persistent, TRBV28, TRBJ1-2 and TRBJ2-5 were the favored segments.

A note on this clonotype: Antigen specificity is unknown.

The TCR beta library used iRepertoire HTBI primers with Arm-PCR amplification of CDR3. TCRdb independently ran MiXCR on the multiplex PCR reads; one entry per CDR3 protein. The table shows over 300,000 distinct CDR3 sequences, with around a fifth occurring only once. CDR3 length: 15 residues. V lost 6 bases, J lost 4 bases, and 18 bases lay in between. Germline CDR1 LNHDA, CDR2 SQIVND (reference sequence). Time point meaning: persistent/refractory GD, antithyroid drugs over 5 years with positive TRAb. RNA from PBMCs was the source of the TCR library. The genes are TRBV19 and TRBJ2-5; the D is unclear. The sequences come from peripheral blood mononuclear cells (PBMCs), collected when the disease was refractory, from a patient treated with antithyroid drugs. The TCR sequence derives from a female donor with Graves disease. This CDR3 is CASRGVRSLGETQYF. Written as DNA, the CDR3 is TGTGCCAGTAGGGGCGTCAGATCTTTAGGAGAGACCCAGTACTTC.